This entry concerns a single TCR beta chain. Its antigen remains unidentified. Germline V lookup: CDR1 SGDLS, CDR2 YYNGEE. V was clipped by 0 bases and J by 4 bases; unmatched bases: 8. This CDR3 is 17 amino acids long. This entry comes from a study of T cell responses to AZD1222 COVID-19 vaccine. The repertoire was sequenced with immunoSEQ multiplex PCR; TCRdb's copy has only in-frame clones and lacks some. The sample has fewer than 180,000 clones; more than 85% are singletons. Study results and limitations: There were vaccine-associated CD4 TCRs across spike, dominant at 160-218 and 743-854. Donors, mostly white British, included more females; clonal diversity was possibly underestimated.

This receptor was taken from an adult who received the AZD1222 COVID-19 vaccine. The rearrangement joins TRBV9 to TRBJ2-3, with 10 bases lining up with TRBD2. The material was peripheral blood, obtained 28 days after the second AZD1222 dose. The CDR3 protein is CASSVVPLAGAADTQYF. The CDR3 region has the DNA TGTGCCAGCAGCGTAGTTCCCCTAGCGGGAGCGGCAGATACGCAGTATTTT. The variable domain in full, with the rest retrieved from reference TRBV9 and TRBJ2-3, is DSGVTQTPKHLITATGQRVTLRCSPRSGDLSVYWYQQSLDQGLQFLIQYYNGEERAKGNILERFSAQQFPDLHSELNLSSLELGDSALYFCASSVVPLAGAADTQYFGPGTRLTVL.